This entry features one T cell receptor (beta chain) sequence. The CDR3 is made up of 16 amino acids. Trimming took 3 bases from V and 10 from J; bases not matched to a gene: 15. CDR1 is SGHRS, CDR2 YFSETQ, per germline. The data derive from a study of T cells in Graves' hyperthyroidism and ophthalmopathy. TCR beta CDR3 sequences were amplified from RNA transcripts. First-round RT-PCR with HTBI primers amplified the TCR CDR3 region. TCRdb re-derived calls from the multiplex PCR reads in MiXCR, one entry per CDR3 protein. The data hold approximately 640,000 distinct CDR3 sequences, with over 40% observed a single time. Uncontrolled infection, other autoimmune disease, pregnancy or lactation excluded patients.

The sequencing input was peripheral blood or thyroid tissue (not recorded which). The receptor comes from an adult man with Graves' disease, either hyperthyroidism or ophthalmopathy (not recorded which). J is TRBJ1-1 and V is TRBV5-1, with 10 bases matching TRBD1. As DNA, the CDR3 is TGCGCCAGCAGCTATCGGACAGGGACAGGGGTGGGATCAGCTTTCTTT. Its protein is CASSYRTGTGVGSAFF.